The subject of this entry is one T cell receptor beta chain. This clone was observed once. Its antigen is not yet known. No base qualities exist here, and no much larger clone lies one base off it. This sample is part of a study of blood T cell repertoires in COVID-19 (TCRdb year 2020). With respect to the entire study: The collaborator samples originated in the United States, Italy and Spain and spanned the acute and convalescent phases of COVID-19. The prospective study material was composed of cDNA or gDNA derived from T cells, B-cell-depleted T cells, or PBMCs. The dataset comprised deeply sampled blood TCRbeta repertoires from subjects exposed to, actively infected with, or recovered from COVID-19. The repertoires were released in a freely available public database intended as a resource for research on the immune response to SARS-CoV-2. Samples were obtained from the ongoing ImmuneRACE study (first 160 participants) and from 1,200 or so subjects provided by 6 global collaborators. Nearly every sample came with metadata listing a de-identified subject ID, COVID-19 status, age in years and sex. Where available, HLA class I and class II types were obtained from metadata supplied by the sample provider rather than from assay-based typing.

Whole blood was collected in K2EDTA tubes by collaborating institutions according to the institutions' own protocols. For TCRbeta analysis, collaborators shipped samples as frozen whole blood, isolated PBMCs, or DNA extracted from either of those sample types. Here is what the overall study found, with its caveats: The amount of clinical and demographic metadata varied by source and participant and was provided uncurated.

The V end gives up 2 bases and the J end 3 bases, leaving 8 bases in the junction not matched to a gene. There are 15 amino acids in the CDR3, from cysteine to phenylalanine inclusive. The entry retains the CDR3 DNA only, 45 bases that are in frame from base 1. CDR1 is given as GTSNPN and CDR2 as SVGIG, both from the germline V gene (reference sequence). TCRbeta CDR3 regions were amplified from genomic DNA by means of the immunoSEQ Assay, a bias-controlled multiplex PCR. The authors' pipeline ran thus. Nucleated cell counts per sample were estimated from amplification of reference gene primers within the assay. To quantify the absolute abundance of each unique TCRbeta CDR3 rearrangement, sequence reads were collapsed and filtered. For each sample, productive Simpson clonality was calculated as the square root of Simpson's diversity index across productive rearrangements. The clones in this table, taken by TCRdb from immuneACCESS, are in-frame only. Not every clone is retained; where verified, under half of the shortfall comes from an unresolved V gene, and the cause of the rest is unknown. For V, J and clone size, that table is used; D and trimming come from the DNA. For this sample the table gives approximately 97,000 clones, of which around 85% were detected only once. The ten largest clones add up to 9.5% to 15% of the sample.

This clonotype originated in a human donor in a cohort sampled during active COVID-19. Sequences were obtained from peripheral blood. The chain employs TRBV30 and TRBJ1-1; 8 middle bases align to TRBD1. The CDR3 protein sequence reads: CAWSQGARWYTEAFF. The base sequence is TGTGCCTGGAGTCAGGGGGCGCGTTGGTACACTGAAGCTTTCTTT.